One T cell receptor (beta chain) is described in this entry. Its antigen is unknown. The sample comes from a study of T cell responses to AZD1222 COVID-19 vaccine. Whole-study findings and limits: Regions 160-218 and 743-854 dominated among vaccine-associated CD4 TCRs spanning spike. Reportedly, close to half of spike-specific TCRs are directed against unmutated variant regions.

Trimming stripped 6 bases from V and 1 base from J, with 19 bases between. The germline V gene has CDR1 SNHLY and CDR2 FYNNEI. CDR3 size: 17 residues. Generated by immunoSEQ multiplex PCR, the TCRdb table keeps only in-frame clones and is missing some. The sample holds some 130,000 clones, about nine tenths seen once. The source material was peripheral blood, sampled on day 0 of AZD1222 vaccination. The chain couples TRBV2 to TRBJ1-5; unclear D gene. The TCR was taken from an adult in good health. CDR3 in amino acids: CASRPEEGFGSNQPQHF. The CDR3 DNA reads TGTGCCAGCAGGCCCGAGGAGGGTTTCGGAAGCAATCAGCCCCAGCATTTT.